The clone carrying this T cell receptor beta chain was seen a handful of times. Its antigen is not known. MiXCR, applied by TCRdb to the reads, yields one record per CDR3 protein. The sample has about 140,000 distinct CDR3 sequences, about 6% seen once. The entry originates in a study of T cell repertoires in cytomegalovirus infection. Study-level findings and limits: Predominance within the ex vivo response was attributable to HLA-C-restricted CMV-specific TCR beta clonotypes.

With 1 base clipped from V and 1 base from J, the junction kept 3 bases outside the gene matches. This CDR3 has 15 amino acids. Looked up from germline, CDR1 is SSHAT and CDR2 is FNYEAQ (reference sequence). The chain recombines TRBV7-7 with TRBJ2-5, with 7 bases lining up with TRBD1. What was sequenced was PBMCs. The clonotype originates from a human donor in good health (CMV status not recorded). Some clones in this sample may be carry-over from other donors' samples. CDR3 in amino acids: CASSLEGAFQETQYF. Written as DNA, the CDR3 is TGTGCCAGCAGCTTAGAGGGGGCCTTCCAAGAGACCCAGTACTTC.